The 26 T cell receptor beta chains presented below share a single source sample, sequenced in a study of T cells in Graves' hyperthyroidism and ophthalmopathy. TCR beta CDR3 regions were amplified from RNA transcripts. An initial round of RT-PCR targeting the TCR CDR3 relied on the HTBI primer set. Via MiXCR, TCRdb re-called the multiplex PCR reads, giving one row per CDR3 protein. Of 530,000 or so distinct CDR3 sequences listed, about half were seen once; the top ten hold approximately 7.5%. The sequencing input was peripheral blood or thyroid tissue (not recorded which). These receptors were collected from a woman younger than 35 with Graves' hyperthyroidism.

This clonotype showed up many times. The chain recombines TRBV6-5 with TRBJ2-7, with 12 bases lining up with TRBD2. The CDR3 spans 17 residues. With V trimmed by 5 bases and J by 0 bases, 8 bases remained unmatched. Per germline, CDR1 MNHEY and CDR2 SVGAGI. CDR3 protein: CASSRRQGLAGSYEQYF. The CDR3 nucleotides read TGTGCCAGCAGTCGCCGACAGGGACTAGCGGGCTCCTACGAGCAGTACTTC.

Notes on this clonotype: A much bigger clone sits one base away, suggesting this may be a read error. This chain joins TRBV11-3 and TRBJ2-5; 10 positions match TRBD2. Trimming cost V 6 bases and J 0 bases; bases outside gene matches: 19. The CDR3 runs to 20 residues. The germline CDR1 and CDR2 sequences are SGHNT and YENEEA. This chain's CDR3 is CASRTGPAGGQGDHQETQYF. The DNA of the CDR3 is TGTGCCAGCAGGACGGGACCAGCGGGAGGGCAGGGTGACCACCAAGAGACCCAGTACTTC. The full variable domain, in which reference TRBV11-3 and TRBJ2-5 provide the parts outside the CDR3, is EAGVVQSPRYKIIEKKQPVAFWCNPISGHNTLYWYLQNLGQGPELLIRYENEEAVDDSQLPKDRFSAERLKGVDSTLKIQPAELGDSAVYLCASRTGPAGGQGDHQETQYFGPGTRLLVL.

The chain recombines TRBV2 with TRBJ1-2; D unresolved. Trimming cost V 2 bases and J 6 bases, with 16 bases left between them. Germline V CDR1 and CDR2: SNHLY, FYNNEI. There are 15 residues in the CDR3. The CDR3 DNA reads TGTGCCAGCAGTGAACGAGGTGGGCCCTACAATGGCTACACCTTC. Amino acid sequence: CASSERGGPYNGYTF.

With respect to this clonotype: This may stem from a read error, because a much larger clone lies one nucleotide away. This chain links TRBV6-6 with TRBJ1-3; no definite D call. Looked up from germline, CDR1 is MNHNY and CDR2 is SVGAGI (reference sequence). The CDR3 totals 15 residues. The CDR3 nucleotides are TGTGCCAGCAGTTACTCTTCGAGCTCTGGAAACACCATATGTTTT. Translating gives CASSYSSSSGNTICF.

This clonotype was picked up a small number of times. A clone one base away is much larger, so this may be a read error. Likely a read error: the CDR3 ends without its conserved phenylalanine or tryptophan. This chain joins TRBV7-9 and TRBJ1-6, with D unresolved. The germline V gene encodes CDR1 SEHNR and CDR2 FQNEAQ (reference sequence). V was cut by 1 base and J by 9 bases, with 4 bases left in between. The CDR3 is 12 residues long. CDR3 DNA sequence: TGTGCCAGCAGCTTAGGGTTTTCACCCCTCCACCTT. Translation gives CASSLGFSPLHL.

This clonotype was seen only a few times. V gene TRBV5-1 combines with J gene TRBJ2-7; 9 nucleotides agree with TRBD2. Losses at the gene ends were 0 bases for V and 6 bases for J; bases not matched to a gene: 16. CDR1 SGHRS and CDR2 YFSETQ come from the germline V gene. CDR3 size: 18 residues. The CDR3 region is CASSLAVAGDNPSGEQYF. Here the CDR3 DNA reads TGCGCCAGCAGCTTGGCCGTAGCGGGAGATAACCCTTCAGGCGAGCAGTACTTC.

This clonotype was detected ten times or more. The J gene is TRBJ2-2, the V gene TRBV2; D uncertain. The CDR3 has 14 amino acids. Germline CDR1 is SNHLY and CDR2 is FYNNEI. The ends were cut back, 6 bases at V and 3 bases at J, with 11 bases in the middle. CDR3 bases: TGTGCCAGCAGGGGCAGGTTTGACACCGGGGAGCTGTTTTTT. It specifies CASRGRFDTGELFF.

There are a few counts of this clonotype. The rearrangement uses TRBV24-1 and TRBJ2-1, with 8 bases aligning to TRBD1. V lost 4 bases and J lost 4; bases outside the gene matches: 2. Germline V gives CDR1 KGHDR, CDR2 SFDVKD. The CDR3 extends over 14 amino acids. CDR3 sequence reads: CATSETGAYNEQFF. In DNA, the CDR3 is TGTGCCACCAGTGAGACAGGGGCTTACAATGAGCAGTTCTTC.

This clonotype has ten or more counts. V is TRBV6-5 and J is TRBJ2-5, with TRBD2 identical over 9 bases. The length of the CDR3 is 14 residues. Germline loops: CDR1 MNHEY, CDR2 SVGAGI. The V segment lost 5 bases and the J segment 4 bases; nucleotides outside the gene matches: 5. The CDR3 here is CASSESGRPETQYF. CDR3 sequence (DNA): TGTGCCAGCAGTGAAAGCGGGAGGCCAGAGACCCAGTACTTC.

A remark on this clonotype: The CDR3 does not close with the conserved phenylalanine or tryptophan, likely indicating a read error. This chain uses TRBV4-1 with TRBJ1-2; 7 bases are a match to TRBD1. The CDR3 runs to 13 residues. Germline V gene lookup returns CDR1 MGHRA and CDR2 YSYEKL. V gave up 4 bases and J gave up 4 bases; unmatched junction bases: 3. The CDR3: CASSPGTAYGYTL. CDR3 nucleotides: TGCGCCAGCAGCCCTGGGACAGCCTATGGCTACACCCTC.

In its sample, this clonotype was seen many times. The chain links TRBV5-1 to TRBJ1-5; 7 bases are shared with TRBD1. This CDR3 is built from 15 residues. V was pared by 4 bases and J by 6 bases, with 10 bases of the junction left unmatched. The germline gives CDR1 SGHRS, CDR2 YFSETQ. The CDR3 loop reads CASSVTGSVGQPQHF. CDR3 nucleotides: TGCGCCAGCAGCGTGACAGGGTCGGTCGGTCAGCCCCAGCATTTT.

There are many counts of this clonotype. V gene TRBV20-1 combines with J gene TRBJ2-7; 7 positions match TRBD1. The ends lost 2 bases at V and 2 bases at J; junction bases unmatched: 15. In germline, CDR1 is DFQATT, CDR2 SNEGSKA (reference sequence). The CDR3 sequence is 17 residues long. CDR3 in amino acids: CSARPPNSRDRAYEQYF. CDR3 DNA: TGCAGTGCTAGACCTCCCAATAGTCGAGACAGGGCCTACGAGCAGTACTTC.

The chain uses TRBV24-1 and TRBJ1-6; TRBD1 aligns across 7 bases. Germline-derived CDR1 and CDR2 are KGHDR and SFDVKD. The length of the CDR3 is 15 residues. Trimming cost V 7 bases and J 7 bases; bases outside gene matches: 9. The CDR3 DNA is TGTGCCACCAGACCCGGGACAGCACTAAATTCACCCCTCCACTTT. Translated, it gives CATRPGTALNSPLHF.

J is TRBJ2-2 and V is TRBV4-1, with D possibly being TRBD1 (5 bases). Germline assignment: CDR1 MGHRA and CDR2 YSYEKL. V was pared by 0 bases and J by 1 base, with 9 bases between. This CDR3 has 16 amino acids. CDR3 bases: TGCGCCAGCAGCCAAGAGGGGCGAGAGAACACCGGGGAGCTGTTTTTT. Encoded protein: CASSQEGRENTGELFF.

V usage is TRBV9 and J usage is TRBJ1-4, with TRBD1 identical over 8 bases. This CDR3 has 13 residues. J lost 10 bases, V lost 1 base, and 3 bases had no gene match. Germline assignment: CDR1 SGDLS and CDR2 YYNGEE. The CDR3 here is CASSVTGGGKLFF. The CDR3 DNA follows: TGTGCCAGCAGCGTAACAGGGGGAGGAAAACTGTTTTTT.

The chain is built from TRBV6-5 and TRBJ2-5; either TRBD1 or TRBD2 may fit D (5 bases each). Per the germline V gene, CDR1 is MNHEY and CDR2 is SVGAGI. V gave up 3 bases and J gave up 4 bases, with 9 bases separating them. The CDR3 is 13 residues long. The CDR3, as DNA: TGTGCCAGCAGTTATCCAGGGACAGAGACCCAGTACTTC. It translates to CASSYPGTETQYF.

A remark on this clonotype: A much larger clone differs by one base, so this may be a read error. The CDR3, as DNA: TGCGCCAGCGTGGGGCGGGGAGAAAACACTGAAGCTTTCTTT. Protein sequence: CASVGRGENTEAFF. The chain carries TRBV4-3 and TRBJ1-1; perhaps TRBD1 as D (5 bases). The CDR3 covers 14 residues. V was trimmed by 8 bases and J by 2 bases, leaving 15 bases between them. Germline loops: CDR1 LGHNA, CDR2 YSLEER.

This clonotype was seen repeatedly, ten times or more. This chain's CDR3 is CASSLVGTANTGELFF. CDR3 sequence (DNA): TGTGCCAGCAGCTTAGTAGGGACAGCGAACACCGGGGAGCTGTTTTTT. The chain uses TRBV11-3 and TRBJ2-2; 7 bases are a match to TRBD1. The V gene's germline CDR1 is SGHNT and CDR2 YENEEA. The ends lost 1 base at V and 0 bases at J; junction bases unmatched: 2. This CDR3 comprises 16 residues.

This clonotype was counted only a few times. The J gene is TRBJ1-2, the V gene TRBV15; 9 nucleotides agree with TRBD1. J gave up 5 bases and V 3 bases, and 13 bases lay outside the gene matches. The CDR3 covers 17 residues. The germline gives CDR1 LNHNV, CDR2 YYDKDF (reference sequence). CDR3 region: CATSSQDRTGAGYGYTF. The CDR3 DNA sequence: TGTGCCACCAGCAGCCAAGATAGGACAGGGGCGGGGTATGGCTACACCTTC.

This clonotype occurred many times. The genes are TRBV12-3 or TRBV12-4 and TRBJ2-7, with 12 bases fitting TRBD1. V lost 4 bases, J lost 4 bases, and 5 bases stayed unmatched. This CDR3 region has 15 residues. The chain's CDR3 is CASSWGGQGAYEQYF. The CDR3 DNA reads as TGTGCCAGCAGTTGGGGGGGACAGGGGGCTTACGAGCAGTACTTC.

This chain joins TRBV7-2 and TRBJ1-2; TRBD1 aligns across 8 bases. V was pared by 0 bases and J by 6 bases, with 6 bases of the junction left unmatched. The CDR3 is 15 amino acids. Germline V gene data show CDR1 as SGHTA and CDR2 as FQGNSA. CDR3 nucleotide sequence: TGTGCCAGCAGCTTAGCGACAGGGGAGGTCGATGGCTACACCTTC. Translated, it gives CASSLATGEVDGYTF.

This clonotype was recorded many times. V and J are TRBV20-1 and TRBJ1-6; 7 bases line up with TRBD1. Trimming cost V 3 bases and J 9 bases; bases outside gene matches: 11. Germline V gene data show CDR1 as DFQATT and CDR2 as SNEGSKA (reference sequence). The CDR3 runs 15 residues. The CDR3 nucleotides are TGCAGTGCTAGGTTGCAGGGGGAAGGAGCTTCACCCCTCCACTTT. The encoded protein is CSARLQGEGASPLHF.

The genes are TRBV6-5 and TRBJ2-5, with 9 bases matching TRBD1. The germline gives CDR1 MNHEY, CDR2 SVGAGI. This CDR3 spans 14 amino acids. The junction had 10 bases not matched to a gene; V was cut back by 6 bases and J by 8 bases. The CDR3 reads CASRITGGRDTQYF. DNA for the CDR3: TGTGCCAGCAGGATTACAGGGGGCAGAGATACCCAGTACTTC.

This clonotype was found many times. The rearrangement links TRBV15 to TRBJ1-6; no definite D call. This CDR3 spans 18 amino acids. The V gene lost 1 base and the J gene lost 9 bases, with 22 bases spanning the gap. Germline CDR1 LNHNV, CDR2 YYDKDF (reference sequence). The CDR3 reads CATSRVLASAVPGSPLHF. In DNA, the CDR3 is TGTGCCACCAGCAGAGTATTGGCGTCGGCAGTCCCGGGTTCACCCCTCCACTTT.

The rearrangement links TRBV7-9 to TRBJ1-4, with D perhaps TRBD1 (6 bases). The CDR3 sequence is 14 residues long. V was pared by 4 bases and J by 6 bases, with 12 bases between. CDR1 and CDR2 (germline): SEHNR, FQNEAQ (reference sequence). The CDR3 loop reads CASSYARTDEKLFF. Here the CDR3 DNA reads TGTGCCAGCAGCTATGCACGGACAGATGAAAAACTGTTTTTT.

This clonotype was observed once. The genes are TRBV6-1 and TRBJ2-2; D gene ambiguous. Germline values: CDR1 MNHNS, CDR2 SASEGT. V was trimmed by 1 base and J by 4 bases, leaving 7 bases between them. The CDR3 loop spans 14 amino acids. The CDR3 reads CASSEEGGTGELFF. CDR3 coding DNA: TGTGCCAGCAGTGAAGAGGGCGGCACCGGGGAGCTGTTTTTT.